Shown below are 5 T cell receptor beta chains from a single sample sequenced in a study of patients and donors after allogeneic stem cell transplantation. TCRdb re-called the RT-PCR reads through MiXCR, storing one row per CDR3 protein. The data contain roughly 880,000 distinct CDR3 sequences, over 15% of them singletons. The sample was blood, either unsorted or a sorted T cell fraction (not recorded which). These receptors all stem from a human donor who was either an allogeneic HSCT recipient or a stem cell or donor lymphocyte infusion donor (not recorded which). It is not recorded whose cells these are; they may come from a transplant donor.

V is TRBV7-9 and J is TRBJ2-1; 10 bases are shared with TRBD2. The V and J ends lost 7 bases and 7 bases, in that order; junction bases with no gene match: 10. This CDR3 has 15 amino acids. Germline V gene data show CDR1 as SEHNR and CDR2 as FQNEAQ (reference sequence). This CDR3 reads CASIRVAGGRNEQFF. The DNA for the CDR3 is TGTGCCAGCATTAGAGTAGCGGGGGGAAGGAATGAGCAGTTCTTC.

This clonotype appeared a few times. The rearrangement joins TRBV5-1 to TRBJ2-1; 10 bases are shared with TRBD2. Germline V CDR1 and CDR2: SGHRS, YFSETQ. The CDR3 length is 14 residues. V was clipped by 1 base and J by 9 bases; unmatched bases: 4. CDR3 in amino acids: CASSLKAGGPEQFF. In DNA form, the CDR3 reads TGCGCCAGCAGCTTGAAAGCGGGGGGGCCTGAGCAGTTCTTC.

This clonotype was picked up a small number of times. The chain is built from TRBV4-1 and TRBJ2-7, with D possibly TRBD2 on 5 matching bases. CDR1 is MGHRA and CDR2 is YSYEKL in the germline V gene. V dropped 0 bases and J dropped 2 bases, with 23 bases sitting between them. The length of the CDR3 is 19 residues. CDR3 loop: CASSQDPLGVISETYEQYF. CDR3 bases: TGCGCCAGCAGCCAAGATCCATTAGGCGTGATTAGCGAGACCTACGAGCAGTACTTC.

V usage is TRBV4-3 and J usage is TRBJ2-2; D is uncertain. This CDR3 has 14 residues. Trimming left V 1 base short and J 6 bases short, with 9 bases between. Germline CDR1 LGHNA, CDR2 YSLEER. The CDR3 reads CASSQVIGAGELFF. The CDR3 bases are TGCGCCAGCAGCCAAGTAATTGGCGCCGGGGAGCTGTTTTTT.

The table lists this clonotype with a few counts. The chain employs TRBV6-5 and TRBJ1-2, with TRBD1 as a possible D gene (5 bases). Looked up from germline, CDR1 is MNHEY and CDR2 is SVGAGI. The CDR3 has 14 residues. The ends were cut back, 2 bases at V and 2 bases at J, with 9 bases in the middle. CDR3 protein: CASSYRQMNYGYTF. For the CDR3, the DNA is TGTGCCAGCAGTTACAGACAGATGAACTATGGCTACACCTTC.